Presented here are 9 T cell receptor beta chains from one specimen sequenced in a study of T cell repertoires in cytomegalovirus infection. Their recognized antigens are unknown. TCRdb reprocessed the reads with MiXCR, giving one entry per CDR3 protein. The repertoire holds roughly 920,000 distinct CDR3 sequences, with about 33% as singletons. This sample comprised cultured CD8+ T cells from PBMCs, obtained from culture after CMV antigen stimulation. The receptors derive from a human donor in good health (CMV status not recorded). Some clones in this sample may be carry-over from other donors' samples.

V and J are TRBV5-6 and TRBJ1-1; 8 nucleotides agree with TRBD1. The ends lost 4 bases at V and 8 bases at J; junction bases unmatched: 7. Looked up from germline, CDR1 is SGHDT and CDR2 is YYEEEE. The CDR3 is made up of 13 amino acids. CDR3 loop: CASSVGQGLEAFF. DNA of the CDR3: TGTGCCAGCAGCGTAGGACAGGGACTCGAAGCTTTCTTT.

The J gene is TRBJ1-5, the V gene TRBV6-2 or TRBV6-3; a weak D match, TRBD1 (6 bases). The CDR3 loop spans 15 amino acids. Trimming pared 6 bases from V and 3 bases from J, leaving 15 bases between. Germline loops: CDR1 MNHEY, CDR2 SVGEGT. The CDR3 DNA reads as TGTGCCAGCAGAGCCATACGACAGGACAATCAGCCCCAGCATTTT. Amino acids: CASRAIRQDNQPQHF.

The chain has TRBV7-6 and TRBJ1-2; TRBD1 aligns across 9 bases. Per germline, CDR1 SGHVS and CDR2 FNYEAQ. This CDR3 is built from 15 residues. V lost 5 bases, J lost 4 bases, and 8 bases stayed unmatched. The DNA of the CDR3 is TGTGCCAGCAGCCATCGGACAGGGGCGACCTATGGCTACACCTTC. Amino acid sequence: CASSHRTGATYGYTF.

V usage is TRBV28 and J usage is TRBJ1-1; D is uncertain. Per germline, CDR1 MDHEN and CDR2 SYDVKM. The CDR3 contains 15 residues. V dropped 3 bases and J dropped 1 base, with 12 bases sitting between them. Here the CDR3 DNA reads TGTGCCAGCAGTTTCGTCATGTCGGGGAACACTGAAGCTTTCTTT. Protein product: CASSFVMSGNTEAFF. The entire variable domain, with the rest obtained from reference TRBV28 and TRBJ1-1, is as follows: DVKVTQSSRYLVKRTGEKVFLECVQDMDHENMFWYRQDPGLGLRLIYFSYDVKMKEKGDIPEGYSVSREKKERFSLILESASTNQTSMYLCASSFVMSGNTEAFFGQGTRLTVV.

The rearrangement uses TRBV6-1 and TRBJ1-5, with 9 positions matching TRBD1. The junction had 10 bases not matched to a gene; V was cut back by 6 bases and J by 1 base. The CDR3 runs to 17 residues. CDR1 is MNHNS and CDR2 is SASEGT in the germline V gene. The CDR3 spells CASRTGTGKGSNQPQHF. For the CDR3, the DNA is TGTGCCAGCAGAACCGGGACAGGGAAAGGGAGCAATCAGCCCCAGCATTTT.

DNA for the CDR3: TGTGCCAGCAGTGTGGACAGGGGGGGCACCGGGGAGCTGTTTTTT. Its protein product is CASSVDRGGTGELFF. The chain links TRBV12-3 or TRBV12-4 to TRBJ2-2; TRBD1 matches 10 bases. The CDR3 is made up of 15 amino acids. V lost 5 bases, J lost 4 bases, and 4 bases stayed unmatched.

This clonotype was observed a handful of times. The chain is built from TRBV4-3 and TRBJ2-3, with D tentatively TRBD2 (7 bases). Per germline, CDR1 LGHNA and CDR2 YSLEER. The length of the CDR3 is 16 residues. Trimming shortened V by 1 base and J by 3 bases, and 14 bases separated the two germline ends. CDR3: CASSQVGGGATDTQYF. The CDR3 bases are TGCGCCAGCAGCCAAGTCGGAGGGGGGGCTACAGATACGCAGTATTTT.

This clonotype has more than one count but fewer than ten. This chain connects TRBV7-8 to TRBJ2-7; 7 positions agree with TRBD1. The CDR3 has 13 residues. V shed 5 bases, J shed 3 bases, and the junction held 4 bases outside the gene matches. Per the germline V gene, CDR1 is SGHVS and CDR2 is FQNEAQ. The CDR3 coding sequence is TGTGCCAGCAGCAAACGGGACAGCTACGAGCAGTACGTC. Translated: CASSKRDSYEQYV.

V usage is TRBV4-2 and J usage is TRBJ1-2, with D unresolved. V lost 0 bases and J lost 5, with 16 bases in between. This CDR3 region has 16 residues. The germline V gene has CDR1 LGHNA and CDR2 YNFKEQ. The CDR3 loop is CASSQERASGRYGYTF. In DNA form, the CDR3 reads TGTGCCAGCAGCCAAGAAAGGGCCTCCGGAAGGTATGGCTACACCTTC.